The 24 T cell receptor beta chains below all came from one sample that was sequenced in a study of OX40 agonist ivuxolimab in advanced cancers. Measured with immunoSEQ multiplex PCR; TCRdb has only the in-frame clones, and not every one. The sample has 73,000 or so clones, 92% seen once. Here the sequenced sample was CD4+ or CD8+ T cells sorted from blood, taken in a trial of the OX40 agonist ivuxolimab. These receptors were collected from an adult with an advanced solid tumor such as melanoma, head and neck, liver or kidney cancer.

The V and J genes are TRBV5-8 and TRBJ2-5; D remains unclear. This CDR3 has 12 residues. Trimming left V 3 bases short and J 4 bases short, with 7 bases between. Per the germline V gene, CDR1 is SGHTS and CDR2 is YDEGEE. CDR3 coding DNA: TGTGCCAGCAGCTGGGTTATAGAGACCCAGTACTTC. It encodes CASSWVIETQYF.

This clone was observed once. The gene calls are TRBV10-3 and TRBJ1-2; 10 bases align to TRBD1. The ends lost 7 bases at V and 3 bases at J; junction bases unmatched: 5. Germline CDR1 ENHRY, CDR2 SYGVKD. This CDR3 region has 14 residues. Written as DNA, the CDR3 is TGTGCCATCAACCCGACAGGGGGCGACTATGGCTACACCTTC. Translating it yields CAINPTGGDYGYTF.

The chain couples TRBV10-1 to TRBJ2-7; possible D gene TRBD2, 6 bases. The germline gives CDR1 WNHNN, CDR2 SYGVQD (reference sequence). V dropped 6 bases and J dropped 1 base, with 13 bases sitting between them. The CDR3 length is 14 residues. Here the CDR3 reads CASSFSGTSYEQYF. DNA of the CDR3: TGCGCCAGCAGCTTTTCAGGGACTTCCTACGAGCAGTACTTC.

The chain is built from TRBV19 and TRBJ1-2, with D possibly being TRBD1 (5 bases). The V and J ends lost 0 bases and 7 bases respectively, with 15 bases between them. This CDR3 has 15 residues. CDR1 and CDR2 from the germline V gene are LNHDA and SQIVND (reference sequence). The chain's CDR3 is CASSIDIGAVVGYTF. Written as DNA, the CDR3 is TGTGCCAGTAGTATAGATATAGGGGCGGTAGTTGGCTACACCTTC.

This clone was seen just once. CDR3 residues: CASSQNHLDMTGYYEQYF. The CDR3 nucleotides are TGCGCCAGCAGCCAAAATCACCTAGATATGACAGGTTACTACGAGCAGTACTTC. V is TRBV5-1 and J is TRBJ2-7; TRBD1 might be the D (6 bases). The CDR3 is made up of 18 amino acids. Germline V gene lookup returns CDR1 SGHRS and CDR2 YFSETQ. The V gene lost 4 bases and the J gene lost 3 bases, with 26 bases spanning the gap.

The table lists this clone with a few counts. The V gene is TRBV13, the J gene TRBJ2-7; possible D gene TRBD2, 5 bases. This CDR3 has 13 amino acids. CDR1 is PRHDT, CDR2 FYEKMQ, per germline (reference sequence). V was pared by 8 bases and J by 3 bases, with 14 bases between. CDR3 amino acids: CASLGVPGYEQYF. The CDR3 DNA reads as TGTGCCAGCCTCGGGGTCCCCGGCTACGAGCAGTACTTC.

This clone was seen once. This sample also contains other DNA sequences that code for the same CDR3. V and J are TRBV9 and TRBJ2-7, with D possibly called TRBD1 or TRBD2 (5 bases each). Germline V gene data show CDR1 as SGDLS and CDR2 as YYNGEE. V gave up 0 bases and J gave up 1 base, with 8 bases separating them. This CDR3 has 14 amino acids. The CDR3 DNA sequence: TGTGCCAGCAGCGTAGGAGGGGAATCCTACGAGCAGTACTTC. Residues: CASSVGGESYEQYF.

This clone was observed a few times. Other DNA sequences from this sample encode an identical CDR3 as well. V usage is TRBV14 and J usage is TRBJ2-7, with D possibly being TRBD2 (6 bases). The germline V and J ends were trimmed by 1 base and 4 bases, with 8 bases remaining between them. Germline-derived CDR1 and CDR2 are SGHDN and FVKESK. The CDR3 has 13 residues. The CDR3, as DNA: TGTGCCAGCAGCCAAGTGGCGGGGTACGAGCAGTACTTC. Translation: CASSQVAGYEQYF.

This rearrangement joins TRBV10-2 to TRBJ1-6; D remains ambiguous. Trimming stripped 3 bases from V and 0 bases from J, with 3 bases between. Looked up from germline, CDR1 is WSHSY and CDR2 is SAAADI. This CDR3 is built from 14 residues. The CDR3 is CASSESSYNSPLHF. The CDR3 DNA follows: TGCGCCAGCAGTGAAAGCTCCTATAATTCACCCCTCCACTTT.

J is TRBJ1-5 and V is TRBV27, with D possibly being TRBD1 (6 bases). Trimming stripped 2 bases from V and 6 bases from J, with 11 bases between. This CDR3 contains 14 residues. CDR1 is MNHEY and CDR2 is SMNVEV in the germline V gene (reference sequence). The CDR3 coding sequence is TGTGCCAGCAGTTTAGGTGGGGGGCCTCAGCCCCAGCATTTT. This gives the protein CASSLGGGPQPQHF.

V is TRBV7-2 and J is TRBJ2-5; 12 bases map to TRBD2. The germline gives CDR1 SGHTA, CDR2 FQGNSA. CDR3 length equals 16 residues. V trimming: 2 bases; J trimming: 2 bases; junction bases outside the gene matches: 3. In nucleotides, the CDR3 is TGTGCCAGCAGCTTACTCCTAGCGGGGGGGCAAGAGACCCAGTACTTC. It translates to CASSLLLAGGQETQYF.

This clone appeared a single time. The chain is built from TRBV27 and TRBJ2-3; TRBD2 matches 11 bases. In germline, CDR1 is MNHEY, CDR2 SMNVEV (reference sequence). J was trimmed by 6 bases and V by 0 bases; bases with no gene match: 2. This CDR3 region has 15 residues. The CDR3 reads CASSLSTSGADTQYF. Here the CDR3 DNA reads TGTGCCAGCAGTTTATCGACTAGCGGGGCCGATACGCAGTATTTT.

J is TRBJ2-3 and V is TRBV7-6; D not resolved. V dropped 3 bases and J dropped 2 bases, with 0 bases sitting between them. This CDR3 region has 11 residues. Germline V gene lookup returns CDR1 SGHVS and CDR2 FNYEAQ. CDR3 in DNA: TGTGCCAGCAGCTTCACAGATACGCAGTATTTT. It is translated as CASSFTDTQYF.

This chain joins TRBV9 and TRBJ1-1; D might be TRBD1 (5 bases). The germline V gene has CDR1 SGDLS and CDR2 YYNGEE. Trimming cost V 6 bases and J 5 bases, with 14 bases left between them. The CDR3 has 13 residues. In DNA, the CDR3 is TGTGCCAGCAATTACGGGGCAGGGACTGAAGCTTTCTTT. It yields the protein CASNYGAGTEAFF.

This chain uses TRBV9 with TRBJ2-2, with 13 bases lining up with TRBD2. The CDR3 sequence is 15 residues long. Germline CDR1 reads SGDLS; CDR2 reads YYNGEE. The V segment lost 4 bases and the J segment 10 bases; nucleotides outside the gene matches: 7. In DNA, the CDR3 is TGTGCCAGCAGCCCGTGGACTAGCGGGAGTTTGGAGCTGTTTTTT. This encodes CASSPWTSGSLELFF.

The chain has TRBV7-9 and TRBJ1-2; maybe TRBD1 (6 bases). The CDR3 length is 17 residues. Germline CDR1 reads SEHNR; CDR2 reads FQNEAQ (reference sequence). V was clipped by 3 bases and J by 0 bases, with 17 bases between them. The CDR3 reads CASSFGGGLTTNYGYTF. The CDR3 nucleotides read TGTGCCAGCAGCTTCGGTGGGGGCCTAACTACTAACTATGGCTACACCTTC.

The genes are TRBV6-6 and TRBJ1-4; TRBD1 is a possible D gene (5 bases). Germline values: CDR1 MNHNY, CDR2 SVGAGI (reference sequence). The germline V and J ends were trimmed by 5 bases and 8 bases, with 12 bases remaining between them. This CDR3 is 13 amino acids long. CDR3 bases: TGTGCCAGCAGTCAGGGTTGGGACGAAAAACTGTTTTTT. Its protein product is CASSQGWDEKLFF.

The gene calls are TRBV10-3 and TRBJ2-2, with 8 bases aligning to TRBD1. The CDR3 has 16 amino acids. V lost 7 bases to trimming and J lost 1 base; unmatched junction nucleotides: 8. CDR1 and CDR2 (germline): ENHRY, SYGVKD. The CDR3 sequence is CAITPDRALNTGELFF. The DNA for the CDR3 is TGTGCCATCACCCCGGACAGGGCCCTGAACACCGGGGAGCTGTTTTTT.

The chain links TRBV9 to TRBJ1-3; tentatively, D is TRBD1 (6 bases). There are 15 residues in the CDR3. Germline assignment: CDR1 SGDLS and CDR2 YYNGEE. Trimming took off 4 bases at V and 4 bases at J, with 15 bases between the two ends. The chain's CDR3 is CASSLVGARGNTIYF. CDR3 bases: TGTGCCAGCAGCCTAGTGGGGGCGCGCGGAAACACCATATATTTT. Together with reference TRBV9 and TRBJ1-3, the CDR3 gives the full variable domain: DSGVTQTPKHLITATGQRVTLRCSPRSGDLSVYWYQQSLDQGLQFLIQYYNGEERAKGNILERFSAQQFPDLHSELNLSSLELGDSALYFCASSLVGARGNTIYFGEGSWLTVV.

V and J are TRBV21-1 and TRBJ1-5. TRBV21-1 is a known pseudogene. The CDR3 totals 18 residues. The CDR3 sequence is CASSKACYPRGCPQPQHF. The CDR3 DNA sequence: TGTGCCAGCAGCAAAGCTTGTTATCCGAGGGGTTGTCCCCAGCCCCAGCATTTT.

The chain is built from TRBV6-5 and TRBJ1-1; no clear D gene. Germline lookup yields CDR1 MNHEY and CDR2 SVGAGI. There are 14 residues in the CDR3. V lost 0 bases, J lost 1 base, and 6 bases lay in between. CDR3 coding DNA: TGTGCCAGCAGTTACTCGTTGTCGAACACTGAAGCTTTCTTT. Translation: CASSYSLSNTEAFF.

Here the CDR3 DNA reads TGCAGCGTTGAGGGCAGGAACTCCTACGAGCAGTACTTC. Protein product: CSVEGRNSYEQYF. J is TRBJ2-7 and V is TRBV29-1; no firm D call. The germline gives CDR1 SQVTM, CDR2 ANQGSEA. CDR3 size: 13 residues. Trimming removed 3 bases at V and 0 bases at J, with 9 bases between.

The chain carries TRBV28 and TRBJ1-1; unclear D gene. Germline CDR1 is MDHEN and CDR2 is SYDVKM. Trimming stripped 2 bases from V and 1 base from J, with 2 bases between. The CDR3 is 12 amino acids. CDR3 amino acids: CASSLANTEAFF. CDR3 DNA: TGTGCCAGCAGTTTAGCGAACACTGAAGCTTTCTTT.

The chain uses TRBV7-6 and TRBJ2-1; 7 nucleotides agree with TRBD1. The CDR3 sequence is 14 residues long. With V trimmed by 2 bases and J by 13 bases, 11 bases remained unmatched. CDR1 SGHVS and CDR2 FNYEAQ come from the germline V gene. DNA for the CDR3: TGTGCCAGCAGCTTATCGGGCCCCCGGGACAGACAGTTCTTC. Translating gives CASSLSGPRDRQFF.